A single sample gave rise to the 13 T cell receptor beta chains below, sequenced in a study of T cell changes during pregnancy in multiple sclerosis. Sequencing used immunoSEQ multiplex PCR; TCRdb keeps in-frame clones, though not all of them. This table holds about 87,000 clones, 93% found once. Sequencing was performed on peripheral blood, taken in the third trimester of pregnancy. The receptors were sampled from a female donor in good health, enrolled as a control in a pregnancy study.

The rearrangement links TRBV28 to TRBJ2-7; TRBD1 matches 7 bases. Trimming cost V 11 bases and J 2 bases; bases outside gene matches: 12. The CDR3 is made up of 14 amino acids. CDR1 is MDHEN and CDR2 is SYDVKM in the germline V gene. The CDR3 nucleotides are TGTGCCGATTATGGGACAGTTCCGACCTACGAGCAGTACTTC. The encoded protein is CADYGTVPTYEQYF.

This clone was picked up a small number of times. The V and J genes are TRBV7-2 and TRBJ1-1; D is ambiguous. V lost 5 bases to trimming and J lost 3 bases, with 13 bases between them. Germline V lookup: CDR1 SGHTA, CDR2 FQGNSA. CDR3 length equals 14 residues. The CDR3 region is CASSLGAGYTEAFF. Here the CDR3 DNA reads TGTGCCAGCAGCCTAGGAGCCGGGTACACTGAAGCTTTCTTT. The full variable domain, in which reference TRBV7-2 and TRBJ1-1 provide the parts outside the CDR3, is GAGVSQSPSNKVTEKGKDVELRCDPISGHTALYWYRQSLGQGLEFLIYFQGNSAPDKSGLPSDRFSAERTGGSVSTLTIQRTQQEDSAVYLCASSLGAGYTEAFFGQGTRLTVV.

This chain connects TRBV23-1 to TRBJ2-7; 8 nucleotides agree with TRBD2. TRBV23-1 is an ORF for which the function is uncertain. Trimming cost V 6 bases and J 2 bases; bases outside gene matches: 9. CDR3 length: 15 residues. For the CDR3, the DNA is TGCGCCAGCAGCCCCCTCGGGACTAGTCCCTACGAGCAGTACTTC. Translated: CASSPLGTSPYEQYF.

The J gene is TRBJ2-1, the V gene TRBV19; 12 bases agree with TRBD2. The germline gives CDR1 LNHDA, CDR2 SQIVND (reference sequence). V shed 4 bases, J shed 1 base, and the junction held 5 bases outside the gene matches. The CDR3 is 17 amino acids. The CDR3 DNA sequence: TGTGCCAGTAGTAAGACTAGCGGGAGAACTTCCTACAATGAGCAGTTCTTC. It translates to CASSKTSGRTSYNEQFF.

The V and J genes are TRBV7-2 and TRBJ2-1; TRBD2 matches 7 bases. Germline V CDR1 and CDR2: SGHTA, FQGNSA. With 0 bases clipped from V and 1 base from J, the junction kept 3 bases outside the gene matches. This CDR3 has 16 residues. The CDR3 region is CASSLAASGSYNEQFF. CDR3 nucleotides: TGTGCCAGCAGCTTAGCGGCTAGCGGATCCTACAATGAGCAGTTCTTC.

V and J are TRBV2 and TRBJ2-1; 11 bases line up with TRBD2. From germline, CDR1 is SNHLY and CDR2 FYNNEI. The CDR3 sequence is 15 residues long. Trimming took 6 bases from V and 4 from J; bases not matched to a gene: 5. CDR3 residues: CASRGLAGKYNEQFF. The CDR3 bases are TGTGCCAGCAGAGGACTAGCGGGTAAATACAATGAGCAGTTCTTC.

This chain uses TRBV7-9 with TRBJ2-7, with D perhaps TRBD1 (5 bases). The CDR3 totals 12 residues. Germline V gives CDR1 SEHNR, CDR2 FQNEAQ (reference sequence). V lost 2 bases to trimming and J lost 5 bases, with 7 bases between them. DNA of the CDR3: TGTGCCAGCAGCTTACTCAGGGACGAGCAGTACTTC. Translation gives CASSLLRDEQYF.

The chain carries TRBV7-7 and TRBJ1-3; TRBD1 might be the D (6 bases). This CDR3 region has 17 residues. CDR1 and CDR2 from the germline V gene are SSHAT and FNYEAQ (reference sequence). The germline V and J ends were trimmed by 2 bases and 4 bases, with 18 bases remaining between them. CDR3 amino acids: CASSLRVGTIPGNTIYF. DNA of the CDR3: TGTGCCAGCAGCTTAAGGGTAGGGACAATACCCGGAAACACCATATATTTT.

The V gene is TRBV29-1, the J gene TRBJ1-2; a possible D gene is TRBD1 (6 bases). Germline V gives CDR1 SQVTM, CDR2 ANQGSEA. The V and J ends lost 5 bases and 8 bases respectively, with 15 bases between them. CDR3 length equals 12 residues. The CDR3 DNA reads as TGCAGCGTTTATCTACAGGGTGGCGGCTACACCTTC. Translating it yields CSVYLQGGGYTF.

Notes on this clone: The sample carries other DNA sequences with the same CDR3. J is TRBJ1-5 and V is TRBV6-1; 7 bases are a match to TRBD1. V was pared by 6 bases and J by 7 bases, with 6 bases of the junction left unmatched. Germline CDR1 is MNHNS and CDR2 is SASEGT. The CDR3 is 13 residues long. CDR3 region: CASSRQGDQPQHF. The CDR3 DNA is TGTGCCAGCAGCCGACAGGGAGACCAGCCCCAGCATTTT.

The chain carries TRBV2 and TRBJ1-1; D perhaps matches TRBD1 (6 bases). The CDR3 spans 14 residues. V was pared by 7 bases and J by 6 bases, with 18 bases between. Germline V gene lookup returns CDR1 SNHLY and CDR2 FYNNEI. This chain's CDR3 is CASTTRGTGSEAFF. CDR3 nucleotide sequence: TGTGCCAGCACCACCAGGGGAACCGGGTCTGAAGCTTTCTTT.

The rearrangement uses TRBV20-1 and TRBJ2-3; D not resolved. Trimming left V 3 bases short and J 6 bases short, with 7 bases between. Looked up from germline, CDR1 is DFQATT and CDR2 is SNEGSKA (reference sequence). The CDR3 runs to 11 residues. The CDR3 loop is CSASPIDTQYF. The CDR3, as DNA: TGCAGTGCTAGCCCCATCGATACGCAGTATTTT.

V gene TRBV5-1 combines with J gene TRBJ2-3, with 10 positions matching TRBD2. V dropped 4 bases and J dropped 1; count of bases not matched to a gene: 3. Germline CDR1 SGHRS, CDR2 YFSETQ. This CDR3 is 15 amino acids long. CDR3 coding DNA: TGCGCCAGCAGCCTGGGGACTAGCGGCACAGATACGCAGTATTTT. Its protein is CASSLGTSGTDTQYF.